This TCR beta chain was documented in a study of T-cell reconstitution after alpha-beta-depleted transplantation in children. Using unique molecular identifiers, the investigators prepared the TCRbeta library. TCRdb passed the PCR reads through MiXCR, listing each CDR3 protein once. The sample lists hundreds of thousands of distinct CDR3 sequences, roughly 13% occurring once. CDR3 length equals 11 residues. In germline, CDR1 is SQVTM, CDR2 ANQGSEA. Trimming stripped 7 bases from V and 6 bases from J, with 13 bases between. The sample here was PBMCs, mostly from graft donor cells, taken 360 days after TCRalphabeta/CD19-depleted stem cell transplant. The sequence derives from a male patient between 10 and 17 years old who had a stem cell transplant for acute myeloid leukemia, so the T cells may come from the graft donor. The V and J genes are TRBV29-1 and TRBJ2-7; tentatively, D is TRBD2 (6 bases). Written as DNA, the CDR3 is TGCAGCGCGGCGTGGGGAGGCGAGCAGTACTTC. Translating gives CSAAWGGEQYF.